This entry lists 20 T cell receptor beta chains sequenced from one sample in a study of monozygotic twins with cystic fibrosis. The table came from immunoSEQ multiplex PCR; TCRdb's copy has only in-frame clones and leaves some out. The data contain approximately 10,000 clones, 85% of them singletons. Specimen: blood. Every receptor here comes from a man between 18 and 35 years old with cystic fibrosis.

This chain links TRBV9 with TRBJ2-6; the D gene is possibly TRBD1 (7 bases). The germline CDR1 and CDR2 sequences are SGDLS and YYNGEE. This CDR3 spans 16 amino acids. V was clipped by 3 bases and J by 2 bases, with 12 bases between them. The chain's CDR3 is CASSEAGGPGANVLTF. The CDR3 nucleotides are TGTGCCAGCAGCGAGGCAGGGGGGCCTGGGGCCAACGTCCTGACTTTC.

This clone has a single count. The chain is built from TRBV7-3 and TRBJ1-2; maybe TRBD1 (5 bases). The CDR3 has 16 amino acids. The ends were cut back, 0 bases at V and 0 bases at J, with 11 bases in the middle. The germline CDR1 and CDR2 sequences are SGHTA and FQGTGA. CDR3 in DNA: TGTGCCAGCAGCTTAACGGGACGCCCTACTAACTATGGCTACACCTTC. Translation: CASSLTGRPTNYGYTF.

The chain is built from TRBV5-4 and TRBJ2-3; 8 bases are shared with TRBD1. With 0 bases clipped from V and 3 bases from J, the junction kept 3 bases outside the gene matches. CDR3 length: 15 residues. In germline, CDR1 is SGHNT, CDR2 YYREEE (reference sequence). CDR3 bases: TGTGCCAGCAGCTTGGGTCGGACAGGGACAGATACGCAGTATTTT. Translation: CASSLGRTGTDTQYF. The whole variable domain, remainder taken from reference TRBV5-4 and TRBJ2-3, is ETGVTQSPTHLIKTRGQQVTLRCSSQSGHNTVSWYQQALGQGPQFIFQYYREEENGRGNFPPRFSGLQFPNYSSELNVNALELDDSALYLCASSLGRTGTDTQYFGPGTRLTVL.

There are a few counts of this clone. Here the CDR3 reads CASRPRTGLGGYTF. In nucleotides, the CDR3 is TGTGCCAGCAGGCCAAGGACAGGGCTTGGTGGCTACACCTTC. The chain links TRBV7-9 to TRBJ1-2, with 8 bases fitting TRBD1. The length of the CDR3 is 14 residues. From germline, CDR1 is SEHNR and CDR2 FQNEAQ (reference sequence). V trimming: 6 bases; J trimming: 7 bases; junction bases outside the gene matches: 10.

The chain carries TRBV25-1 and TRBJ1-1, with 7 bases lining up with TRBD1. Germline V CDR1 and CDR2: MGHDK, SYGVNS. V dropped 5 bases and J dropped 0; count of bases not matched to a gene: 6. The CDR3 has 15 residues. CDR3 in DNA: TGTGCCAGCAGTACTCTAGACAGGGTGAACACTGAAGCTTTCTTT. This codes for CASSTLDRVNTEAFF.

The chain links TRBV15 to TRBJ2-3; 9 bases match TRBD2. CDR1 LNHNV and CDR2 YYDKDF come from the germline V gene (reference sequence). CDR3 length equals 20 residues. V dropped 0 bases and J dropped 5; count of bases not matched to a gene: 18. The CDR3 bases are TGTGCCACCAGCAGAGATAAGGGGTCCCTCTCTAGCGGGGAGGGAGATACGCAGTATTTT. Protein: CATSRDKGSLSSGEGDTQYF.

The CDR3: CASGLVTGTSGILAKNIQYF. The CDR3 DNA follows: TGTGCTAGTGGTTTGGTTACCGGGACTAGCGGAATCCTAGCCAAAAACATTCAGTACTTC. This rearrangement joins TRBV12-5 to TRBJ2-4; 11 bases are shared with TRBD2. Trimming cost V 0 bases and J 0 bases; bases outside gene matches: 10. CDR3 length: 20 residues. Germline-derived CDR1 and CDR2 are LGHNT and FRNRAP.

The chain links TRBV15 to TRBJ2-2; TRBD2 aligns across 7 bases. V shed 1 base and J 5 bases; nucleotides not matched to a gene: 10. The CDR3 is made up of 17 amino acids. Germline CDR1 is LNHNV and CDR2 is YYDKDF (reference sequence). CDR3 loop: CATSRGGAAGGTGELFF. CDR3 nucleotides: TGTGCCACCAGCAGAGGGGGCGCGGCCGGGGGGACCGGGGAGCTGTTTTTT. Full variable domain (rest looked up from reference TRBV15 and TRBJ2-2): DAMVIQNPRYQVTQFGKPVTLSCSQTLNHNVMYWYQQKSSQAPKLLFHYYDKDFNNEADTPDNFQSRRPNTSFCFLDIRSPGLGDTAMYLCATSRGGAAGGTGELFFGEGSRLTVL.

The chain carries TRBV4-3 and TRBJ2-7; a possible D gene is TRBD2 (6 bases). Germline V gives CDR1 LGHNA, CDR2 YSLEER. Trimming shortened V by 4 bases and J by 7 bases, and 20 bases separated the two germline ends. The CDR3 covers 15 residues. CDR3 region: CASSPRVGTAGEQYF. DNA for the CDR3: TGCGCCAGCAGCCCCCGGGTGGGGACCGCGGGGGAGCAGTACTTC.

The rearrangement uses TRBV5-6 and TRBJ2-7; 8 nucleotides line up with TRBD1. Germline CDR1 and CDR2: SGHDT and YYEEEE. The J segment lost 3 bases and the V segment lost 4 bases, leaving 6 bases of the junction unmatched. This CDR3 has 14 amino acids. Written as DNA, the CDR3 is TGTGCCAGCAGCGCGACAGGGGTTCTCTACGAGCAGTACTTC. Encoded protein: CASSATGVLYEQYF. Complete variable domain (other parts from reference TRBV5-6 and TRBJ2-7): DAGVTQSPTHLIKTRGQQVTLRCSPKSGHDTVSWYQQALGQGPQFIFQYYEEEERQRGNFPDRFSGHQFPNYSSELNVNALLLGDSALYLCASSATGVLYEQYFGPGTRLTVT.

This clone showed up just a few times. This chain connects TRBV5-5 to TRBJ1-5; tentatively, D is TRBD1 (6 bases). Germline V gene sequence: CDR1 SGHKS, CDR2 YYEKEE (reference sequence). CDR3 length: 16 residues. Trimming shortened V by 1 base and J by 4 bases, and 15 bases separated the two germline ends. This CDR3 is CASSLLPTGGNQPQHF. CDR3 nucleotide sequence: TGTGCCAGCAGCTTGCTTCCGACAGGCGGTAATCAGCCCCAGCATTTT.

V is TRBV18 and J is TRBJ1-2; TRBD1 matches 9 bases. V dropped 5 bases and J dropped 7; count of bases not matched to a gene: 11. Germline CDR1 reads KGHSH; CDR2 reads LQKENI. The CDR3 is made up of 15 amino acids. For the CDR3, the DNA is TGTGCCAGCTCAAACACGTCCACAGGGGGCTTTGGCTACACCTTC. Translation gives CASSNTSTGGFGYTF.

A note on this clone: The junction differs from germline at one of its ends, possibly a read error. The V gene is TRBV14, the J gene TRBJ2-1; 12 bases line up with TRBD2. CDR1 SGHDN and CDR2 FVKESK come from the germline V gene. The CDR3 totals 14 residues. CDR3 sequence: CASSQAKLAGGTIF. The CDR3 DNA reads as TGTGCCAGCAGCCAAGCCAAACTAGCGGGAGGTACGATCTTC.

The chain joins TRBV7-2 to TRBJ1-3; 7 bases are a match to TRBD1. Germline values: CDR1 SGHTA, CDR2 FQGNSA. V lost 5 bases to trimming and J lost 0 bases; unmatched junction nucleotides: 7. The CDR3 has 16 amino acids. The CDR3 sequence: CASSRDSGGSGNTIYF. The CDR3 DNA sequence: TGTGCCAGCAGCCGAGACTCAGGGGGCTCTGGAAACACCATATATTTT.

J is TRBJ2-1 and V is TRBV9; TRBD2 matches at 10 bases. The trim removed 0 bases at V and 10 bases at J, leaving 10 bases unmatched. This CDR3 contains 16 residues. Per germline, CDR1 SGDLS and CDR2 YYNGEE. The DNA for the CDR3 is TGTGCCAGCAGCGTAGGAGGAGCTAGCGGGAGCGAGGAGCAGTTCTTC. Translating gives CASSVGGASGSEEQFF.

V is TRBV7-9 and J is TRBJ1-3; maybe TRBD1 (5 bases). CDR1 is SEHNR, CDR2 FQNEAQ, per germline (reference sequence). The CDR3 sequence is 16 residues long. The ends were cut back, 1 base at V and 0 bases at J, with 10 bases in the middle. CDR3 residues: CASSLVGVPSGNTIYF. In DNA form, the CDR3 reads TGTGCCAGCAGCTTAGTAGGGGTTCCCTCTGGAAACACCATATATTTT.

CDR3 loop: CASSLDSPLEQYF. CDR3 DNA: TGCGCCAGCAGCTTGGACAGCCCGTTGGAGCAGTACTTC. The J gene is TRBJ2-7, the V gene TRBV5-1, with no clear D. Trimming removed 0 bases at V and 7 bases at J, with 11 bases between. Per the germline V gene, CDR1 is SGHRS and CDR2 is YFSETQ. The CDR3 extends over 13 amino acids.

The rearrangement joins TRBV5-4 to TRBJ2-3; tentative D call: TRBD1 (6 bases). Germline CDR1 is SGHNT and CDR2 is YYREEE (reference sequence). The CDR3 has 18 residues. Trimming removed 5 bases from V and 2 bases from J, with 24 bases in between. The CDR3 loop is CASRYRAILPTDTDTQYF. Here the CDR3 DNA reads TGTGCCAGCAGATACAGGGCGATCCTGCCGACGGACACAGATACGCAGTATTTT.

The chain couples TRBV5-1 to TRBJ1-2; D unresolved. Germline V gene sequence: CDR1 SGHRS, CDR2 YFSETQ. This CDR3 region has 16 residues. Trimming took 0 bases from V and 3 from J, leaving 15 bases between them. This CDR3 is CASSLGSVPGDYGYTF. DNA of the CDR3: TGCGCCAGCAGCTTGGGATCGGTCCCCGGGGACTATGGCTACACCTTC.

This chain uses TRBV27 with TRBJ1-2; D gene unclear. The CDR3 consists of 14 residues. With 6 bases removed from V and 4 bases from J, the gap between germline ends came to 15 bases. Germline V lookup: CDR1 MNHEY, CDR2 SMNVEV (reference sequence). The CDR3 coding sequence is TGTGCCAGCAGCGACGGCGGGCTCCGCTATGGCTACACCTTC. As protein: CASSDGGLRYGYTF.